A selection of T cell receptor beta chains follows, all from one sample in a study of blood T cell repertoires in COVID-19. The protocol was immunoSEQ multiplex PCR, while the TCRdb copy is restricted to in-frame clones and leaves out a portion. The profile shows nearly 250,000 clones, 86% of them singletons. Sample: peripheral blood. These receptors originate from a woman older than 75 with COVID-19, enrolled during active disease. The CDR3 runs from the conserved cysteine through the conserved F or W. D genes are given only for firm matches. Size tells how often a clone was seen (once, few, many) or the class of an expanded clone, and some rows leave it out.

v_gene: TRBV5-5
j_gene: TRBJ1-4
d_gene: NA
abundance: NA
CDR3aa: CASSLRGAIEEKLFF
CDR3nt: TGTGCCAGCAGCTTACGTGGGGCAATTGAGGAAAAACTGTTTTTT

v_gene: TRBV28
j_gene: TRBJ1-3
d_gene: NA
abundance: once
CDR3aa: CASSFGSSGNTIYF
CDR3nt: TGTGCCAGCAGTTTTGGGAGCTCTGGAAACACCATATATTTT

v_gene: TRBV6-5
j_gene: TRBJ2-2
d_gene: NA
abundance: NA
CDR3aa: CASSRRTGELFF
CDR3nt: TGTGCCAGCAGTCGGAGGACCGGGGAGCTGTTTTTT

v_gene: TRBV5-1
j_gene: TRBJ2-1
d_gene: TRBD2
abundance: few
CDR3aa: CASSLAAGTETGGQFF
CDR3nt: TGCGCCAGCAGCCTAGCCGCAGGGACCGAAACGGGAGGGCAGTTCTTC

v_gene: TRBV27
j_gene: TRBJ2-3
d_gene: NA
abundance: NA
CDR3aa: CASTPGGTDTQYF
CDR3nt: TGTGCCAGCACCCCAGGGGGCACAGATACGCAGTATTTT

v_gene: TRBV10-3
j_gene: TRBJ2-1
d_gene: TRBD2
abundance: NA
CDR3aa: CAISESGGGTYNEQFF
CDR3nt: TGTGCCATCAGTGAGTCGGGCGGGGGGACATACAATGAGCAGTTCTTC

v_gene: TRBV19
j_gene: TRBJ2-3
d_gene: NA
abundance: NA
CDR3aa: CASSIDSADTQYF
CDR3nt: TGTGCCAGTAGTATAGACTCAGCAGATACGCAGTATTTT

v_gene: TRBV11-2
j_gene: TRBJ2-1
d_gene: TRBD1
abundance: NA
CDR3aa: CASSDRVMNEQFF
CDR3nt: TGTGCCAGTTCAGACAGGGTAATGAATGAGCAGTTCTTC

v_gene: TRBV2
j_gene: TRBJ1-5
d_gene: TRBD1
abundance: NA
CDR3aa: CASSVTGLSNQPQHF
CDR3nt: TGTGCCAGCAGTGTGACAGGGTTGAGCAATCAGCCCCAGCATTTT

v_gene: TRBV7-6
j_gene: TRBJ2-7
d_gene: TRBD2
abundance: NA
CDR3aa: CASSSTHPAGGGEQYF
CDR3nt: TGTGCCAGCAGCTCGACCCATCCAGCGGGGGGTGGCGAGCAGTACTTC

v_gene: TRBV6-5
j_gene: TRBJ1-6
d_gene: TRBD1
abundance: NA
CDR3aa: CASRQGFLTLHF
CDR3nt: TGTGCCAGCAGACAGGGGTTTCTGACCCTCCACTTT

v_gene: TRBV3-1/TRBV3-2
j_gene: TRBJ1-1
d_gene: TRBD1
abundance: NA
CDR3aa: CASSQETGRAEAFF
CDR3nt: TGTGCCAGCAGCCAAGAGACAGGGCGCGCTGAAGCTTTCTTT

v_gene: TRBV6-5
j_gene: TRBJ1-1
d_gene: NA
abundance: NA
CDR3aa: CASSPTRLGQTEAFF
CDR3nt: TGTGCCAGCAGCCCCACCCGACTTGGACAAACTGAAGCTTTCTTT

v_gene: TRBV9
j_gene: TRBJ2-1
d_gene: NA
abundance: NA
CDR3aa: CASSRQDYNEQFF
CDR3nt: TGTGCCAGCAGTCGACAGGATTACAATGAGCAGTTCTTC

v_gene: TRBV29-1
j_gene: TRBJ1-2
d_gene: NA
abundance: NA
CDR3aa: CSARHLSGQIYGYTF
CDR3nt: TGCAGCGCCCGTCATCTCTCGGGACAAATCTATGGCTACACCTTC

v_gene: TRBV5-4
j_gene: TRBJ2-1
d_gene: TRBD1
abundance: NA
CDR3aa: CASSPPPTGQLYNEQFF
CDR3nt: TGTGCCAGCAGCCCCCCCCCAACGGGACAGCTATACAATGAGCAGTTCTTC

v_gene: TRBV7-8
j_gene: TRBJ1-1
d_gene: TRBD1
abundance: NA
CDR3aa: CASSPDRGLGNTEAFF
CDR3nt: TGTGCCAGCAGCCCCGACAGGGGGCTGGGGAACACTGAAGCTTTCTTT

v_gene: TRBV9
j_gene: TRBJ2-1
d_gene: TRBD1
abundance: NA
CDR3aa: CASSATGQGPKQFF
CDR3nt: TGTGCCAGCAGCGCGACGGGACAGGGGCCAAAGCAGTTCTTC

v_gene: TRBV12-3/TRBV12-4
j_gene: TRBJ2-3
d_gene: TRBD2
abundance: NA
CDR3aa: CASSTTAGNTQYF
CDR3nt: TGTGCCAGCAGTACTACAGCGGGGAATACGCAGTATTTT

v_gene: TRBV7-2
j_gene: TRBJ2-1
d_gene: TRBD2
abundance: NA
CDR3aa: CASRTSGGFNEQFF
CDR3nt: TGTGCCAGCAGGACTAGCGGGGGTTTCAATGAGCAGTTCTTC

v_gene: TRBV18
j_gene: TRBJ1-6
d_gene: TRBD1
abundance: once
CDR3aa: CASSPGQVISPLHF
CDR3nt: TGTGCCAGCTCACCGGGACAGGTGATTTCACCCCTCCACTTT

v_gene: TRBV24-1
j_gene: TRBJ2-1
d_gene: TRBD1
abundance: once
CDR3aa: CATSGTGASSYNEQFF
CDR3nt: TGTGCCACCAGTGGGACAGGAGCGAGCTCCTACAATGAGCAGTTCTTC

v_gene: TRBV4-1
j_gene: TRBJ2-3
d_gene: TRBD2
abundance: NA
CDR3aa: CASSQQRGLDTDTQYF
CDR3nt: TGCGCCAGCAGCCAACAGCGGGGGTTAGACACAGATACGCAGTATTTT

v_gene: TRBV14
j_gene: TRBJ1-1
d_gene: NA
abundance: NA
CDR3aa: CASSRGQVVEAFF
CDR3nt: TGTGCCAGCAGCCGGGGACAAGTCGTCGAAGCTTTCTTT

v_gene: TRBV3-1/TRBV3-2
j_gene: TRBJ1-1
d_gene: NA
abundance: NA
CDR3aa: CASSHDSKNTEAFF
CDR3nt: TGTGCCAGCAGCCATGACAGCAAGAACACTGAAGCTTTCTTT

v_gene: TRBV19
j_gene: TRBJ2-7
d_gene: NA
abundance: NA
CDR3aa: CASSIRSLDGGGSYEQYF
CDR3nt: TGTGCCAGTAGTATTCGGAGTTTGGACGGGGGTGGCTCCTACGAGCAGTACTTC

v_gene: TRBV4-1
j_gene: TRBJ1-6
d_gene: TRBD1
abundance: NA
CDR3aa: CASSQEAGQGTSPLHF
CDR3nt: TGCGCCAGCAGCCAAGAAGCGGGACAGGGAACTTCACCCCTCCACTTT

v_gene: TRBV29-1
j_gene: TRBJ1-2
d_gene: TRBD1
abundance: NA
CDR3aa: CSVPDRGNYGYTF
CDR3nt: TGCAGCGTTCCGGACAGGGGGAACTATGGCTACACCTTC

v_gene: TRBV4-2
j_gene: TRBJ2-5
d_gene: NA
abundance: once
CDR3aa: CASSQEGGTAKETQYF
CDR3nt: TGTGCCAGCAGCCAAGAAGGCGGGACAGCGAAAGAGACCCAGTACTTC

v_gene: TRBV13
j_gene: TRBJ2-7
d_gene: TRBD2
abundance: NA
CDR3aa: CASSRLSSGDPYEQYF
CDR3nt: TGTGCCAGCAGCCGCCTCTCTAGCGGGGACCCCTACGAGCAGTACTTC

v_gene: TRBV18
j_gene: TRBJ1-2
d_gene: NA
abundance: NA
CDR3aa: CASSPQGGHGYTF
CDR3nt: TGTGCCAGCTCACCACAGGGAGGTCATGGCTACACCTTC

v_gene: TRBV10-3
j_gene: TRBJ1-1
d_gene: NA
abundance: NA
CDR3aa: CAIRAGALNTEAFF
CDR3nt: TGTGCCATCAGAGCAGGGGCCTTGAACACTGAAGCTTTCTTT

v_gene: TRBV5-1
j_gene: TRBJ2-2
d_gene: NA
abundance: NA
CDR3aa: CASSFHGGLTGELFF
CDR3nt: TGCGCCAGCAGCTTTCACGGGGGGCTTACCGGGGAGCTGTTTTTT

v_gene: TRBV2
j_gene: TRBJ1-6
d_gene: NA
abundance: NA
CDR3aa: CASSVGGGGSPLHF
CDR3nt: TGTGCCAGCAGTGTCGGGGGGGGCGGATCACCCCTCCACTTT

v_gene: TRBV19
j_gene: TRBJ1-1
d_gene: NA
abundance: NA
CDR3aa: CASSIGPKNTEAFF
CDR3nt: TGTGCCAGTAGTATCGGTCCCAAGAACACTGAAGCTTTCTTT

v_gene: TRBV4-2
j_gene: TRBJ2-3
d_gene: TRBD1
abundance: NA
CDR3aa: CASSQRQGVKRNTQYF
CDR3nt: TGTGCCAGCAGCCAACGACAGGGGGTGAAGCGGAATACGCAGTATTTT

v_gene: TRBV5-6
j_gene: TRBJ1-3
d_gene: TRBD1
abundance: NA
CDR3aa: CASSFLNGQGAGNTIYF
CDR3nt: TGTGCCAGCAGCTTCCTAAACGGACAGGGGGCTGGAAACACCATATATTTT

v_gene: TRBV13
j_gene: TRBJ2-2
d_gene: NA
abundance: NA
CDR3aa: CASSVRVGTGELFF
CDR3nt: TGTGCCAGCAGCGTGCGGGTTGGGACCGGGGAGCTGTTTTTT

v_gene: TRBV6-5
j_gene: TRBJ1-5
d_gene: NA
abundance: NA
CDR3aa: CASSQPGEPQHF
CDR3nt: TGTGCCAGCAGTCAACCGGGGGAGCCCCAGCATTTT

v_gene: TRBV7-6
j_gene: TRBJ1-3
d_gene: NA
abundance: NA
CDR3aa: CASSFLTGSNSGNTIYF
CDR3nt: TGTGCCAGCAGCTTCCTGACAGGTTCAAACTCTGGAAACACCATATATTTT

v_gene: TRBV10-1
j_gene: TRBJ1-5
d_gene: TRBD1
abundance: few
CDR3aa: CASSTGTGDQPQHF
CDR3nt: TGCGCCAGCAGTACCGGGACAGGGGACCAGCCCCAGCATTTT

v_gene: TRBV9
j_gene: TRBJ2-1
d_gene: NA
abundance: NA
CDR3aa: CASSVAGGLDEQFF
CDR3nt: TGTGCCAGCAGCGTAGCCGGGGGGCTGGATGAGCAGTTCTTC

v_gene: TRBV21-1
j_gene: TRBJ1-4
d_gene: NA
abundance: few
CDR3aa: CASSSGTTGGSEKLFF
CDR3nt: TGTGCCAGCAGCAGCGGCACGACAGGGGGCAGCGAAAAACTGTTTTTT

v_gene: TRBV20-1
j_gene: TRBJ2-3
d_gene: NA
abundance: NA
CDR3aa: CSAPGPDTQYF
CDR3nt: TGCAGTGCTCCAGGGCCAGATACGCAGTATTTT

v_gene: TRBV6-5
j_gene: TRBJ1-3
d_gene: NA
abundance: NA
CDR3aa: CASTRGGSGNTIYF
CDR3nt: TGTGCCAGCACCCGGGGGGGCTCTGGAAACACCATATATTTT

v_gene: TRBV28
j_gene: TRBJ2-3
d_gene: TRBD2
abundance: NA
CDR3aa: CASSSSPSGVSTDTQYF
CDR3nt: TGTGCCAGCAGTTCCTCTCCTAGCGGGGTGAGCACAGATACGCAGTATTTT